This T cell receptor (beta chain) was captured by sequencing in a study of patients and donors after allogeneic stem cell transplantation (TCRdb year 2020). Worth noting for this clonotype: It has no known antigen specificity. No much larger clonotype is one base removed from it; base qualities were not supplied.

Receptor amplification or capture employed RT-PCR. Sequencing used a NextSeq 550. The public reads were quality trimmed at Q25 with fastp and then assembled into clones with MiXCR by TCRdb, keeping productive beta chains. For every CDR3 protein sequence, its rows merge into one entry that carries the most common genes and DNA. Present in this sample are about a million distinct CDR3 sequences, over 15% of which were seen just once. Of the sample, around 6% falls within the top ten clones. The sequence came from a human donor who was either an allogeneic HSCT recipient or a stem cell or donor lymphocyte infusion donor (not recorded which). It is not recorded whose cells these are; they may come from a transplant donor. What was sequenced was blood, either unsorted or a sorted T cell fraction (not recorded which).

CDR3 sequence: CASSQDWASSNTGELFF. The nucleotides are TGCGCCAGCAGCCAAGATTGGGCTAGTTCGAACACCGGGGAGCTGTTTTTT. The sequence joins TRBV4-3 to TRBJ2-2; no confident D gene assignment can be made. The V and J ends are trimmed by 0 bases and 0 bases, leaving 11 bases between them. There are 17 amino acids in the CDR3, from cysteine to phenylalanine inclusive. Only the CDR3 DNA is retained, 51 bases long and in frame from the first base. CDR1 LGHNA and CDR2 YSLEER are derived from the germline V gene.